Below, 24 T cell receptor beta chains from the same sample are listed, as sequenced in a study of T-cell memory formation after mild COVID-19. One entry per CDR3 protein, called by TCRdb with MiXCR from the 5' RACE reads. This sample carries 550,000 to 650,000 distinct CDR3 sequences, around 16% of them seen once, and the ten largest clones take about 7.4%. The sequencing sample was made of PBMCs or a T cell subset sorted from them (not recorded which). The source of these receptors is an adult woman who had mild COVID-19 (a few samples of this study predate the infection). Cell type and time point are not known.

This clonotype was counted many times. The chain uses TRBV4-3 and TRBJ2-1; 8 bases fit TRBD1. The CDR3 sequence is 16 residues long. Germline assignment: CDR1 LGHNA and CDR2 YSLEER. The junction had 2 bases not matched to a gene; V was cut back by 1 base and J by 0 bases. This CDR3 is CASSQVDRGSYNEQFF. CDR3 in DNA: TGCGCCAGCAGCCAAGTAGACAGGGGCTCCTACAATGAGCAGTTCTTC.

The chain is built from TRBV20-1 and TRBJ1-2, with TRBD1 identical over 12 bases. Germline assignment: CDR1 DFQATT and CDR2 SNEGSKA (reference sequence). This CDR3 is built from 13 residues. Trimming at V came to 7 bases and at J to 7 bases, leaving 7 bases not matched to a gene. The CDR3 reads CSGGQGASRGYTF. The CDR3 bases are TGCAGTGGGGGACAGGGGGCTTCTCGTGGCTACACCTTC.

Only a few counts were recorded for this clonotype. The gene calls are TRBV13 and TRBJ2-3; a possible D gene is TRBD2 (5 bases). The germline V gene has CDR1 PRHDT and CDR2 FYEKMQ (reference sequence). Trimming removed 5 bases from V and 1 base from J, with 16 bases in between. The CDR3 is made up of 16 amino acids. CDR3 sequence (DNA): TGTGCCAGCAGCCTTGATTCACGAGGGCGCACAGATACGCAGTATTTT. Its translation: CASSLDSRGRTDTQYF.

This clonotype was seen a few times. J is TRBJ2-3 and V is TRBV12-3 or TRBV12-4; 12 nucleotides match TRBD1. The CDR3 is 15 amino acids. V dropped 5 bases and J dropped 5; count of bases not matched to a gene: 5. The DNA for the CDR3 is TGTGCCAGCAGTCCGGGACAGGGGGCTTTAGATACGCAGTATTTT. It yields the protein CASSPGQGALDTQYF.

The chain couples TRBV27 to TRBJ1-1; weak D call: TRBD1 (6 bases). Germline CDR1 reads MNHEY; CDR2 reads SMNVEV (reference sequence). This CDR3 has 15 residues. Trimming removed 8 bases from V and 1 base from J, with 17 bases in between. The CDR3 loop reads CASRGQRVRNTEAFF. CDR3 coding DNA: TGTGCCAGCCGTGGACAGCGCGTGAGGAACACTGAAGCTTTCTTT.

This chain links TRBV7-6 with TRBJ2-5; 8 nucleotides match TRBD2. The V and J ends lost 5 bases and 1 base, in that order; junction bases with no gene match: 18. Germline CDR1 SGHVS, CDR2 FNYEAQ. This CDR3 contains 19 residues. CDR3 bases: TGTGCCAGCAGCCGGCCGTCCCGTACTAGCGGAACCTTCCAAGAGACCCAGTACTTC. Translating gives CASSRPSRTSGTFQETQYF.

This clonotype was seen a handful of times. The V and J genes are TRBV7-8 and TRBJ2-5; TRBD2 matches at 7 bases. The CDR3 is 14 residues long. CDR1 SGHVS and CDR2 FQNEAQ come from the germline V gene. J was trimmed by 5 bases and V by 5 bases; bases with no gene match: 8. The CDR3 reads CASSPLAGWETQYF. CDR3 DNA: TGTGCCAGCAGCCCTTTAGCGGGTTGGGAGACCCAGTACTTC.

J is TRBJ2-3 and V is TRBV7-6; 10 nucleotides match TRBD2. The germline CDR1 and CDR2 sequences are SGHVS and FNYEAQ. This CDR3 comprises 18 residues. J was trimmed by 3 bases and V by 2 bases; bases with no gene match: 11. The CDR3 sequence: CASSLIRASGGQTDTQYF. The CDR3 DNA reads TGTGCCAGCAGCTTAATAAGGGCTAGCGGGGGACAAACAGATACGCAGTATTTT.

The gene calls are TRBV4-2 and TRBJ2-1; possible D gene TRBD2, 6 bases. This CDR3 has 16 amino acids. Trimming stripped 6 bases from V and 4 bases from J, with 19 bases between. Germline V gives CDR1 LGHNA, CDR2 YNFKEQ. The CDR3 DNA sequence: TGTGCCAGCAGTTATGCAGCGGGTCCACCTTACAATGAGCAGTTCTTC. This gives the protein CASSYAAGPPYNEQFF.

This clonotype was picked up many times. The gene calls are TRBV5-1 and TRBJ2-7; 7 bases are shared with TRBD2. The CDR3 is 14 amino acids. The V gene end was trimmed by 5 bases and the J gene end by 4 bases; junction bases not matched to a gene: 9. CDR1 and CDR2 (germline): SGHRS, YFSETQ. This chain's CDR3 is CASSEVGGPYEQYF. CDR3 sequence (DNA): TGCGCCAGCAGTGAGGTGGGAGGGCCGTACGAGCAGTACTTC.

The rearrangement links TRBV2 to TRBJ2-1; 13 bases align to TRBD2. The germline gives CDR1 SNHLY, CDR2 FYNNEI. The CDR3 extends over 14 amino acids. With V trimmed by 9 bases and J by 10 bases, 9 bases remained unmatched. The CDR3 DNA is TGTGCCAGACAACAGACGACTAGCGGGGGGGAGCAGTTCTTC. It specifies CARQQTTSGGEQFF.

This clonotype was counted a single time. The chain joins TRBV6-1 to TRBJ2-1; D might be TRBD1 (6 bases). Looked up from germline, CDR1 is MNHNS and CDR2 is SASEGT. V was shortened by 9 bases and J by 6 bases, with 15 bases between the two germline ends. This CDR3 has 13 residues. This CDR3 is CASTGFLVNEQFF. DNA of the CDR3: TGTGCCAGTACAGGGTTTTTGGTCAATGAGCAGTTCTTC.

V is TRBV14 and J is TRBJ2-2, with a weak D call TRBD1 (6 bases). Germline V gene lookup returns CDR1 SGHDN and CDR2 FVKESK. This CDR3 contains 13 residues. Trimming left V 3 bases short and J 5 bases short, with 7 bases between. This chain's CDR3 is CASSHTGTGELFF. Written as DNA, the CDR3 is TGTGCCAGCAGCCATACAGGGACCGGGGAGCTGTTTTTT.

This clonotype was observed a few times. This chain uses TRBV5-1 with TRBJ1-4, with a tentative D call TRBD1 (6 bases). The length of the CDR3 is 17 residues. Trimming removed 0 bases from V and 0 bases from J, with 12 bases in between. Looked up from germline, CDR1 is SGHRS and CDR2 is YFSETQ. The DNA for the CDR3 is TGCGCCAGCAGCTTGGGTCAGGGGAAGACAACTAATGAAAAACTGTTTTTT. This sequence encodes CASSLGQGKTTNEKLFF.

J is TRBJ2-3 and V is TRBV11-2; D is perhaps TRBD2 (5 bases). In germline, CDR1 is SGHAT, CDR2 FQNNGV. V lost 7 bases and J lost 4, with 18 bases in between. This CDR3 comprises 15 residues. The CDR3 region is CASNLEESEADTQYF. The CDR3 DNA sequence: TGTGCCAGCAACTTGGAGGAGTCTGAGGCAGATACGCAGTATTTT.

This clonotype showed up just a few times. The chain is built from TRBV2 and TRBJ2-3; 8 bases align to TRBD2. Germline V gene lookup returns CDR1 SNHLY and CDR2 FYNNEI. The V gene end was trimmed by 4 bases and the J gene end by 4 bases; junction bases not matched to a gene: 10. The CDR3 extends over 16 amino acids. CDR3 in amino acids: CASSVQGAGVADTQYF. The CDR3 DNA reads TGTGCCAGCAGTGTACAAGGAGCGGGAGTCGCAGATACGCAGTATTTT.

The J gene is TRBJ2-3, the V gene TRBV7-6; no definite D call. Germline assignment: CDR1 SGHVS and CDR2 FNYEAQ. The CDR3 is made up of 16 amino acids. V shed 5 bases and J shed 0 bases, with 15 bases lying between them. The CDR3 coding sequence is TGTGCCAGCAGCCGTCTCCGCGGCTACAGCACAGATACGCAGTATTTT. Encoded protein: CASSRLRGYSTDTQYF.

This clonotype was seen repeatedly, ten times or more. The chain joins TRBV4-2 to TRBJ1-2; D ambiguous. Germline CDR1 is LGHNA and CDR2 is YNFKEQ. V shed 1 base and J shed 3 bases, with 12 bases lying between them. The CDR3 sequence is 15 residues long. The CDR3 is CASSQGAGVDYGYTF. The CDR3 DNA reads TGTGCCAGCAGCCAAGGAGCCGGGGTGGACTATGGCTACACCTTC.

V is TRBV27 and J is TRBJ2-7, with 8 bases lining up with TRBD2. The germline V gene encodes CDR1 MNHEY and CDR2 SMNVEV (reference sequence). CDR3 length: 13 amino acids. Trimming cost V 5 bases and J 4 bases; bases outside gene matches: 4. CDR3 in amino acids: CASSPGGDYEQYF. Written as DNA, the CDR3 is TGTGCCAGCAGTCCCGGGGGGGATTACGAGCAGTACTTC.

The V gene is TRBV30, the J gene TRBJ2-7; 9 bases agree with TRBD1. The V segment lost 3 bases and the J segment 4 bases; nucleotides outside the gene matches: 7. Germline lookup yields CDR1 GTSNPN and CDR2 SVGIG (reference sequence). The CDR3 covers 14 residues. The DNA for the CDR3 is TGTGCCTGGAGCCCGGGACAGGGAACGTACGAGCAGTACTTC. Its protein is CAWSPGQGTYEQYF.

This clonotype was detected a few times. The chain uses TRBV7-8 and TRBJ2-3; maybe TRBD1 (7 bases). Germline V CDR1 and CDR2: SGHVS, FQNEAQ. V shed 4 bases and J shed 0 bases, with 14 bases lying between them. The CDR3 length is 16 residues. Here the CDR3 reads CASSSRQGLSTDTQYF. CDR3 coding DNA: TGTGCCAGCAGCTCTAGACAGGGACTGAGCACAGATACGCAGTATTTT.

This clonotype has a handful of counts. The rearrangement uses TRBV6-1 and TRBJ1-6; D gene ambiguous. The V gene's germline CDR1 is MNHNS and CDR2 SASEGT. Trimming left V 1 base short and J 7 bases short, with 11 bases between. This CDR3 spans 15 amino acids. The CDR3 here is CASSEVNPSNSPLHF. The CDR3 DNA is TGTGCCAGCAGTGAAGTTAACCCTTCAAATTCACCCCTCCACTTT.

In its sample, this clonotype was seen a few times. The J gene is TRBJ2-7, the V gene TRBV20-1; the match to TRBD1 covers 9 bases. CDR1 is DFQATT, CDR2 SNEGSKA, per germline (reference sequence). The CDR3 covers 18 residues. J lost 2 bases, V lost 2 bases, and 16 bases had no gene match. The CDR3 nucleotides read TGCAGTGCTAGACCCTTGTCCCCGGGACAGGGTTCCACCTACGAGCAGTACTTC. As protein: CSARPLSPGQGSTYEQYF.

This clonotype was seen just once. This sequence joins TRBV5-4 and TRBJ2-1, with 7 bases matching TRBD1. The V segment lost 6 bases and the J segment 12 bases; nucleotides outside the gene matches: 12. Germline loops: CDR1 SGHNT, CDR2 YYREEE (reference sequence). The CDR3 length is 13 residues. CDR3 loop: CASTTPNRGRQFF. CDR3 in DNA: TGTGCCAGCACCACACCGAACAGGGGACGGCAGTTCTTC.